The rows below give T cell receptor beta chains drawn from one sample of a study of blood T cell repertoires in COVID-19. The method was immunoSEQ multiplex PCR; TCRdb's version includes in-frame clones alone and lacks a portion of them. Seen here are fewer than 200,000 clones, around 90% observed once, and the top ten hold over 2%. Sequencing used peripheral blood. The source is a man aged 50-59 years who had recovered from COVID-19. CDR3s include the opening cysteine and the closing phenylalanine or tryptophan. Each record gives: V gene, D gene, clone size, J gene, CDR3 protein, CDR3 DNA. D genes are given only for firm matches. The size field is filled for only some rows; it gives once, few, many or a size class.

V: TRBV5-1; D: TRBD1; size: -; J: TRBJ2-7; CDR3: CASSLGQGAYEQYF; DNA: TGCGCCAGCAGCTTGGGACAGGGGGCTTACGAGCAGTACTTC
V: TRBV19; D: -; size: -; J: TRBJ2-6; CDR3: CASSMGQASGANVLTF; DNA: TGTGCCAGTAGTATGGGACAAGCGTCTGGGGCCAACGTCCTGACTTTC
V: TRBV7-9; D: TRBD2; size: -; J: TRBJ2-4; CDR3: CASSPIGLAVNIQYF; DNA: TGTGCCAGCAGCCCCATTGGACTAGCGGTAAACATTCAGTACTTC
V: TRBV5-1; D: TRBD1; size: -; J: TRBJ2-7; CDR3: CASSLTGGEQYF; DNA: TGCGCCAGCAGCTTGACAGGGGGGGAGCAGTACTTC
V: TRBV2; D: TRBD1; size: -; J: TRBJ2-3; CDR3: CASSDSRGPDTQYF; DNA: TGTGCCAGCAGTGATTCGAGGGGGCCAGATACGCAGTATTTT
V: TRBV6-6; D: -; size: once; J: TRBJ1-2; CDR3: CASSPGSYGYTF; DNA: TGTGCCAGCAGTCCCGGGAGCTATGGCTACACCTTC
V: TRBV7-9; D: -; size: few; J: TRBJ1-1; CDR3: CASSPRGGGSTEAFF; DNA: TGTGCCAGCAGCCCAAGGGGGGGCGGGAGCACTGAAGCTTTCTTT
V: TRBV18; D: TRBD1; size: -; J: TRBJ1-4; CDR3: CASSPLVLTGGIEKLFF; DNA: TGTGCCAGCTCCCCCCTGGTTCTAACAGGGGGCATTGAAAAACTGTTTTTT
V: TRBV5-1; D: -; size: -; J: TRBJ1-1; CDR3: CASSLAGTPNTEAFF; DNA: TGCGCCAGCAGCTTGGCGGGGACACCAAACACTGAAGCTTTCTTT
V: TRBV30; D: -; size: -; J: TRBJ1-1; CDR3: CAWSIGGNTEAFF; DNA: TGTGCCTGGAGTATTGGCGGGAACACTGAAGCTTTCTTT
V: TRBV6-5; D: -; size: -; J: TRBJ1-1; CDR3: CASSRMNTEAFF; DNA: TGTGCCAGCAGCCGTATGAACACTGAAGCTTTCTTT
V: TRBV28; D: -; size: -; J: TRBJ2-7; CDR3: CASTLGLSYEQYF; DNA: TGTGCCAGCACCCTGGGGCTTTCCTACGAGCAGTACTTC
V: TRBV27; D: TRBD2; size: -; J: TRBJ2-1; CDR3: CASTPLGTSGYNEQFF; DNA: TGTGCCAGCACCCCCCTCGGGACTAGCGGCTACAATGAGCAGTTCTTC
V: TRBV11-1; D: TRBD1; size: -; J: TRBJ2-2; CDR3: CASSRPGQGGGELFF; DNA: TGTGCCAGCAGCCGGCCGGGACAGGGAGGCGGGGAGCTGTTTTTT
V: TRBV5-1; D: TRBD2; size: once; J: TRBJ2-7; CDR3: CASSPSGTSVYEQYF; DNA: TGCGCCAGCAGCCCAAGCGGGACTAGCGTCTACGAGCAGTACTTC
V: TRBV27; D: TRBD1; size: -; J: TRBJ1-2; CDR3: CASSQGQGAADYGYTF; DNA: TGTGCCAGCAGTCAGGGACAGGGGGCGGCTGACTATGGCTACACCTTC
V: TRBV3-1/TRBV3-2; D: TRBD2; size: -; J: TRBJ2-7; CDR3: CASSQDSSGRGYYEQYF; DNA: TGTGCCAGCAGCCAAGATTCCAGCGGGAGAGGGTACTACGAGCAGTACTTC
V: TRBV6-2/TRBV6-3; D: TRBD1; size: -; J: TRBJ1-2; CDR3: CASSYEQGSSYTF; DNA: TGTGCCAGCAGTTACGAACAGGGGAGCAGCTACACCTTC
V: TRBV7-8; D: TRBD2; size: -; J: TRBJ2-1; CDR3: CASSHGTSGSGNEQFF; DNA: TGTGCCAGCAGCCACGGGACTAGCGGGAGTGGTAATGAGCAGTTCTTC
V: TRBV29-1; D: TRBD2; size: -; J: TRBJ2-1; CDR3: CSAPTSGRSRNEQFF; DNA: TGCAGCGCCCCGACTAGCGGGAGGTCGAGAAATGAGCAGTTCTTC
V: TRBV3-1/TRBV3-2; D: -; size: few; J: TRBJ2-7; CDR3: CASSLRTGRSYEQYF; DNA: TGTGCCAGCAGCCTCAGGACGGGGAGGTCCTACGAGCAGTACTTC
V: TRBV30; D: TRBD2; size: once; J: TRBJ2-3; CDR3: CAWTAGGRTDTQYF; DNA: TGTGCCTGGACAGCGGGGGGGCGGACAGATACGCAGTATTTT
V: TRBV21-1; D: -; size: -; J: TRBJ2-2; CDR3: CASSLGQGEAGGLRTGELFF; DNA: TGTGCCAGCAGTCTCGGACAGGGAGAAGCGGGAGGGCTTAGGACCGGGGAGCTGTTTTTT
V: TRBV20-1; D: TRBD1; size: -; J: TRBJ2-5; CDR3: CSASRGQGSGTQYF; DNA: TGCAGTGCTAGTCGCGGACAGGGATCGGGGACCCAGTACTTC
V: TRBV28; D: -; size: -; J: TRBJ1-3; CDR3: CASSLAKGLVGNTIYF; DNA: TGTGCCAGCAGTTTGGCGAAGGGGCTCGTGGGAAACACCATATATTTT
V: TRBV6-2/TRBV6-3; D: -; size: -; J: TRBJ1-5; CDR3: CASSPAGGGRNQPQHF; DNA: TGTGCCAGCAGCCCTGCGGGGGGCGGACGCAATCAGCCCCAGCATTTT
V: TRBV19; D: -; size: -; J: TRBJ2-4; CDR3: CASSIDRAKNIQYF; DNA: TGTGCCAGTAGTATAGACAGAGCCAAAAACATTCAGTACTTC
V: TRBV6-5; D: -; size: -; J: TRBJ2-2; CDR3: CASSYNRGSGELFF; DNA: TGTGCCAGCAGTTACAATAGGGGAAGTGGGGAGCTGTTTTTT
V: TRBV3-1/TRBV3-2; D: -; size: -; J: TRBJ2-7; CDR3: CASSQDQGSRAYEQYF; DNA: TGTGCCAGCAGCCAAGATCAGGGGTCCCGAGCCTACGAGCAGTACTTC
V: TRBV4-3; D: -; size: -; J: TRBJ1-4; CDR3: CASSQDGGGLNEKLFF; DNA: TGCGCCAGCAGCCAAGATGGGGGGGGCCTTAATGAAAAACTGTTTTTT
V: TRBV5-1; D: -; size: -; J: TRBJ1-6; CDR3: CASAARQDGYNSPLHF; DNA: TGCGCCAGCGCAGCTAGACAGGACGGCTATAATTCACCCCTCCACTTT
V: TRBV28; D: -; size: -; J: TRBJ2-4; CDR3: CASSPKNIQYF; DNA: TGTGCCAGCAGTCCAAAAAACATTCAGTACTTC
V: TRBV6-5; D: -; size: -; J: TRBJ1-4; CDR3: CASSFDRDEKLFF; DNA: TGTGCCAGCAGTTTCGACCGGGATGAAAAACTGTTTTTT
V: TRBV15; D: TRBD1; size: -; J: TRBJ1-2; CDR3: CATSREGDSSYGYTF; DNA: TGTGCCACCAGCAGAGAGGGGGACAGCTCCTATGGCTACACCTTC
V: TRBV2; D: -; size: -; J: TRBJ1-1; CDR3: CASRGNGGKAFF; DNA: TGTGCCAGCAGGGGGAACGGGGGAAAAGCTTTCTTT
V: TRBV6-5; D: -; size: -; J: TRBJ2-5; CDR3: CASSYSKREQETQYF; DNA: TGTGCCAGCAGTTACTCGAAGAGGGAACAAGAGACCCAGTACTTC
V: TRBV6-5; D: -; size: -; J: TRBJ1-5; CDR3: CASSYSGRGSQPQHF; DNA: TGTGCCAGCAGTTACTCCGGCAGGGGAAGTCAGCCCCAGCATTTT
V: TRBV3-1/TRBV3-2; D: -; size: -; J: TRBJ2-7; CDR3: CASSSSPSTVSYEQYF; DNA: TGTGCCAGCAGCTCAAGCCCGAGTACCGTCTCCTACGAGCAGTACTTC
V: TRBV9; D: TRBD1; size: -; J: TRBJ1-4; CDR3: CASSPRQGEVGGEKLFF; DNA: TGTGCCAGCAGCCCGAGACAGGGAGAAGTAGGTGGTGAAAAACTGTTTTTT